This TCR beta chain was sequenced during a study of blood T cells in healthy people across ages. General study results and limits: TCR beta diversity was tightly associated with the proportion of naive T cells.

Every donor provided 7.5 to 10 milliliters of peripheral blood. RNA extraction gave at least 5.5 micrograms of total RNA per sample. PCR was performed a second time for about 7 to 12 cycles using a sample-barcoded 5' primer and a J-beta primer mix. TCRdb analysed the 5' RACE reads with MiXCR anew, one entry per CDR3 protein. This table has about 720,000 distinct CDR3 sequences, about 20% appearing once. As to this clonotype: The target antigen is unknown.

Material for sequencing was blood. This clonotype was obtained from a man in his 70s in good health.

CDR3 loop: CSALQTGTGILNEQFF. The CDR3 coding sequence is TGCAGTGCTCTACAAACCGGGACAGGGATTCTAAATGAGCAGTTCTTC. The chain joins TRBV20-1 to TRBJ2-1, with 9 bases aligning to TRBD1. V lost 5 bases to trimming and J lost 7 bases; unmatched junction nucleotides: 15. The CDR3 consists of 16 residues. CDR1 and CDR2 (germline): DFQATT, SNEGSKA (reference sequence).